This TCR beta chain was sequenced during a study of long-term antiretroviral therapy in people with HIV. General study points: ART adherence was not documented, and neither viral resistance nor therapy changes had any data.

An immunoSEQ assay, version v3.0, was performed at survey level. Sequencing set out to capture roughly 35,000-50,000 T-cell genomes per sample. Repertoires were generated with immunoSEQ multiplex PCR, while TCRdb's copy carries only in-frame clones and drops some. Of thousands of clones listed, over 75% are singletons. This clone was counted a few times. Its antigen is unidentified. Trimming pared 5 bases from V and 4 bases from J, leaving 12 bases between. Germline CDR1 SGHVS, CDR2 FNYEAQ. This CDR3 is built from 14 residues. Specimens held about 0.95-10 million cryopreserved PBMC prior to DNA extraction.

This clonotype was sampled from a man between 25 and 39 years old with HIV. Here the sequenced sample was unsorted PBMCs, taken 0.4 years before starting antiretroviral therapy. The chain combines TRBV7-6 with TRBJ1-3, with no clear D. CDR3 amino acids: CASSPADSGNTIYF. The CDR3 DNA sequence: TGTGCCAGCAGCCCAGCGGACTCAGGAAACACCATATATTTT.